This TCR beta chain was captured by sequencing in a study of shared clonotypes between healthy human individuals (dated by TCRdb to 2018 to 2020). Broadly, across the study: A few men and two women, aged 18 to 49 years, made up the cohort. Per donor, leukapheresis produced somewhere between about 0.8 and 9 billion PBMCs. To estimate repertoire size and how much clonotypes are shared between individuals, the study performed deep sequencing of blood TCR repertoires from roughly five healthy adults. For each donor, CD4 naive and CD4 memory were each run on three plates, CD8 naive on two plates, and CD8 memory on one plate. Different laboratories and diverse techniques were used to prepare libraries and sequence TCR repertoires, to increase sequencing depth and limit assay-specific biases.

Findings and caveats that apply to the study as a whole: Approximately 5% of naive CD4, around 4% of naive CD8, approximately 2% of memory CD4, and roughly 0.4% of memory CD8 clonotypes were shared across several donors. Pairwise subsampling indicated that sequencing depth was expected to affect the degree of clonotype sharing among donors. Compared with non-shared clonotypes, the clonotypes found in all four sorted-subset donors had higher generation probabilities. Incomplete sequencing was indicated by rarefaction of sorted-subset datasets, despite the large sequencing depth. Because the study included only a small number of donors, the genetic and exposure-history diversity represented was limited. Sampling was restricted to blood, and TCR repertoires in tissue are likely to differ from TCR repertoires in blood. Naive subsets generally had larger estimated clonotype richness than memory subsets did.

About this clone: It lacks a known antigen. No base-level quality is on record; no much larger clone is a single base apart.

TCR CDR3 regions were amplified from genomic DNA by multiplex PCR using the deep immunoSEQ assay. For each cell subset, the extracted genomic DNA was distributed evenly across all wells of several immunoSEQ 96-well plates, and each plate served as one replicate. For sorted subsets, each replicate PCR was loaded with 200 ng genomic DNA, equivalent to approximately 33,000 T cell genomes. The purified libraries were quantified using a Qubit 3.0 fluorometer, sized with a Bioanalyzer 2100, and then quantified again using the KAPA Library Quantification kit. A separate single-read 150-cycle Illumina NextSeq 550 flow cell was used to sequence each immunoSEQ 96-well plate. As for the authors' bioinformatics: Because the immunoSEQ output held only junctional sequences and lacked quality scores, the filtering could not match the filtering applied to full-length reads. To assign V/J genes and CDR3, sequences were annotated using PyIR, a Python wrapper for IgBLAST v1.9, with IMGT germline references. Reads with weak V/J assignments (E-value above 1e-6), missing CDR3, stop codons, out-of-frame junctions, or ambiguous translated residues were removed. V3J clonotypes were defined as sequences sharing an identical inferred V gene, J gene, and CDR3 amino acid sequence. To compute the percentage overlap between repertoires, the number of shared unique clonotypes was divided by the size of the smaller repertoire. Richness of each repertoire was evaluated using RTK rarefaction, the Chao1 estimator, and Recon v2.1 estimates of unobserved clonotypes. OLGA was used to compute generation probabilities for all TCRbeta clonotypes that the gDNA method yielded from four donors. This immuneACCESS table, as held by TCRdb, lists in-frame sequences with V and J called but not all clones. Of the missing ones, under half trace to an unresolved V gene in checked studies; the others have no known cause. D and trimming were read from the DNA, whereas the V and J calls and clone size are those reported in that table. Here the sample has 2 million to 3 million clones; 80% to 95% occur a single time. In total, the top ten clones hold around 0.4% of the sample.

V and J are truncated by 5 bases and 0 bases respectively, leaving an intervening sequence of 12 bases. Sequences SNHLY (CDR1) and FYNNEI (CDR2) are obtained from the germline V gene. The CDR3 covers 15 residues, taking in both the cysteine and the phenylalanine. The only DNA kept is the CDR3, 45 bases in frame from the first base. The donors were healthy, HIV-negative adults with no recently reported acute infections or vaccinations. Every donor was a Caucasian adult living in Nashville, Tennessee, USA. CD4+ T cells were enriched through magnetic negative selection, after which naive cells were positively selected on CD45RA and the remaining negative fraction served as the memory subset. Blood was obtained by leukapheresis, after which PBMCs were separated by Ficoll-Histopaque density gradient centrifugation and cryopreserved in liquid nitrogen vapor phase. Purity and quantity of every magnetically sorted T cell population were checked by analytical flow cytometry. Genomic DNA was isolated from every sorted fraction and measured by UV absorbance on a Nanodrop 2000c.

Sequenced material: naive CD4+ T cells from PBMCs. Read against the paper, the sample's cell subset or site label means: CD45RA+ positively selected. The rearrangement combines TRBV2 with TRBJ2-3; the D gene could be TRBD1 or TRBD2, each one agreeing over 6 bases. This TCR came from a man younger than 35 in good health. Some clones in this sample may be carry-over from other donors' samples. The CDR3 corresponds to CASSQDSGSTDTQYF. The DNA is as follows: TGTGCCAGCAGTCAGGACAGCGGGAGCACAGATACGCAGTATTTT.